This is a list of T cell receptor beta chains from one sample in a study of T cells after yellow fever vaccination. Using its own MiXCR run on the 5' RACE reads, TCRdb lists one record per CDR3 protein. Of about 340,000 distinct CDR3 sequences detected, around 12% appear once; the ten largest clones hold 3.2%. Sequencing used CD4+ T cells sorted from PBMCs, obtained 15 days after the yellow fever booster vaccination. Receptor source: a man aged 18 to 35 who received the YFV17D yellow fever vaccine. CDR3s include the opening cysteine and the closing phenylalanine or tryptophan. Each record gives: J gene, V gene, clone size, D gene, CDR3 protein, CDR3 DNA. The D gene is left open where the match is weak. Not every row has a clone size; where given, it reads once, few, many or a size class.

TRBJ2-4 TRBV4-2 few TRBD2 CASSPRLAGGYGENIQYF TGTGCCAGCAGCCCTCGACTAGCGGGGGGATATGGCGAAAACATTCAGTACTTC
TRBJ2-3 TRBV4-1 few - CASSQEGSYTDTQYF TGCGCCAGCAGCCAAGAGGGGAGCTACACAGATACGCAGTATTTT
TRBJ2-7 TRBV2 - TRBD1 CASSAVGTGASYEQYF TGTGCCAGCAGTGCAGTCGGGACAGGAGCCTCCTACGAGCAGTACTTC
TRBJ1-2 TRBV6-2/TRBV6-3 - TRBD1 CASRPTGGQAGYTF TGTGCCAGCAGACCCACAGGGGGCCAAGCCGGCTACACCTTC
TRBJ2-5 TRBV20-1 - TRBD2 CSASDGGKETQYF TGCAGTGCCTCCGACGGGGGGAAAGAGACCCAGTACTTC
TRBJ2-4 TRBV6-5 - - CASSYSDLNIQYF TGTGCCAGCAGTTACTCGGATCTCAACATTCAGTACTTC
TRBJ2-3 TRBV12-3/TRBV12-4 few TRBD1 CASRDRVLSVGTDTQYF TGTGCCAGCCGGGACAGGGTTCTTTCGGTGGGAACAGATACGCAGTATTTT
TRBJ2-5 TRBV7-3 once TRBD1 CASSKDRGQEETQYF TGTGCCAGCAGCAAGGACAGGGGGCAGGAAGAGACCCAGTACTTC
TRBJ1-1 TRBV20-1 few - CSAIGARLNTEAFF TGCAGTGCTATCGGAGCCAGACTGAACACTGAAGCTTTCTTT
TRBJ2-6 TRBV5-5 - TRBD2 CASTHQGQRGSGANVLTF TGTGCCAGCACCCACCAGGGCCAGCGGGGGTCTGGGGCCAACGTCCTGACTTTC
TRBJ1-2 TRBV9 few - CASTKREGYGYTF TGTGCCAGCACCAAGAGAGAGGGCTATGGCTACACCTTC
TRBJ1-5 TRBV20-1 - - CSARGWRVGSGNQPQHF TGCAGTGCTAGAGGATGGAGGGTGGGGTCCGGCAATCAGCCCCAGCATTTT
TRBJ2-2 TRBV5-1 - TRBD2 CASSRLVAGGNTGELFF TGCGCCAGCAGCCGTCTGGTAGCGGGGGGGAACACCGGGGAGCTGTTTTTT
TRBJ2-1 TRBV15 - - CATSPRGRYSYNEQFF TGTGCCACCAGCCCCCGGGGGCGGTACTCCTACAATGAGCAGTTCTTC
TRBJ2-1 TRBV4-3 - - CASSPGGAPFRNEQFF TGCGCCAGCAGCCCAGGCGGGGCCCCGTTTCGGAATGAGCAGTTCTTC
TRBJ1-2 TRBV20-1 few - CSAREEGARHYTF TGCAGTGCTAGAGAGGAAGGGGCTAGGCACTACACCTTC
TRBJ2-5 TRBV7-2 few TRBD2 CATGRAGREETQYF TGTGCCACCGGGAGGGCGGGGCGTGAAGAGACCCAGTACTTC
TRBJ1-4 TRBV7-2 few - CASSPTHFLSEKLFF TGTGCCAGCAGCCCCACCCACTTTTTAAGTGAAAAACTGTTTTTT
TRBJ2-5 TRBV7-2 - - CASSPRPGAQETQYF TGTGCCAGCAGCCCCCGTCCGGGGGCACAAGAGACCCAGTACTTC
TRBJ2-1 TRBV6-5 many - CASSSHLGNEQFF TGTGCCAGCAGCAGTCACCTCGGGAATGAGCAGTTCTTC
TRBJ1-1 TRBV7-8 - - CASSLDPMGTEAFF TGTGCCAGCAGCTTGGACCCCATGGGTACTGAAGCTTTCTTT
TRBJ2-5 TRBV4-1 - - CASLDLDGQETQYF TGCGCCAGCCTCGATTTAGACGGGCAAGAGACCCAGTACTTC
TRBJ1-4 TRBV23-1 - - CASSHQSATNEKLFF TGCGCCAGCAGTCATCAGAGTGCAACTAATGAAAAACTGTTTTTT
TRBJ1-6 TRBV12-3/TRBV12-4 - - CASSVKVLSSPLHF TGTGCCAGCAGTGTAAAGGTTCTAAGTTCACCCCTCCACTTT
TRBJ2-3 TRBV6-5 - TRBD2 CASSYMGGFSTDTQYF TGTGCCAGCAGTTACATGGGGGGGTTCAGCACAGATACGCAGTATTTT
TRBJ2-1 TRBV12-3/TRBV12-4 few TRBD2 CASSFGSGGPNEQFF TGTGCCAGCAGTTTCGGTAGCGGGGGGCCCAATGAGCAGTTCTTC
TRBJ2-2 TRBV4-1 - - CASSQVAGELFF TGCGCCAGCAGCCAAGTTGCTGGGGAGCTGTTTTTT
TRBJ1-1 TRBV6-2/TRBV6-3 - - CASSRRTANTEAFF TGTGCCAGCAGCCGACGGACAGCGAACACTGAAGCTTTCTTT
TRBJ2-7 TRBV6-2/TRBV6-3 few - CASSRDGPEQYF TGTGCCAGCAGCCGCGACGGACCCGAGCAGTACTTC
TRBJ2-3 TRBV6-1 few - CASSDGSTLDTQYF TGTGCCAGCAGTGACGGGTCTACTTTGGATACGCAGTATTTT
TRBJ1-5 TRBV27 many - CASSSRWDQPQHF TGTGCCAGCAGTTCCCGGTGGGACCAGCCCCAGCATTTT
TRBJ2-5 TRBV4-2 few TRBD2 CASSQGSAGGPRETQYF TGTGCCAGCAGCCAGGGTTCGGCGGGGGGGCCGCGGGAGACCCAGTACTTC
TRBJ2-1 TRBV5-1 many - CASSLARFDNEQFF TGCGCCAGCAGCTTGGCCAGGTTCGACAATGAGCAGTTCTTC
TRBJ1-5 TRBV6-1 few - CASDKGGADQPQHF TGTGCCAGTGACAAGGGGGGGGCAGATCAGCCCCAGCATTTT
TRBJ2-3 TRBV12-3/TRBV12-4 few TRBD1 CASSVRQGATDTQYF TGTGCCAGCAGCGTGCGACAGGGGGCCACAGATACGCAGTATTTT
TRBJ1-3 TRBV7-2 many - CASSLDRNTIYF TGTGCCAGCAGCTTAGATAGAAACACCATATATTTT
TRBJ2-2 TRBV7-8 few TRBD1 CASSFRGLDTGELFF TGTGCCAGCAGCTTCAGGGGGTTGGACACCGGGGAGCTGTTTTTT
TRBJ2-3 TRBV5-1 few - CASGSGTSTDTQYF TGCGCCAGCGGATCCGGGACCTCCACAGATACGCAGTATTTT
TRBJ2-3 TRBV2 - - CASRRTFRGYYKDTQYF TGTGCCAGCAGAAGGACCTTCCGGGGCTATTACAAAGATACGCAGTATTTT
TRBJ2-5 TRBV7-9 few - CASSLQDQETQYF TGTGCCAGCAGCTTGCAGGATCAAGAGACCCAGTACTTC
TRBJ2-5 TRBV7-7 many - CASSLNWDQETQYF TGTGCTAGCAGCCTCAACTGGGACCAAGAGACCCAGTACTTC
TRBJ2-7 TRBV12-3/TRBV12-4 - TRBD1 CASRIGQGGDEQYF TGTGCCAGCAGGATAGGACAGGGCGGCGACGAGCAGTACTTC
TRBJ1-5 TRBV7-9 - - CASSRQDSNQPQHF TGTGCCAGCAGCAGACAAGATAGCAATCAGCCCCAGCATTTT
TRBJ2-3 TRBV7-3 many TRBD2 CASSSGSGKTDTQYF TGTGCCAGCAGCTCCGGTAGCGGGAAAACAGATACGCAGTATTTT
TRBJ1-5 TRBV20-1 many - CSARETVKPPQHF TGCAGTGCTAGGGAGACAGTTAAGCCGCCCCAGCATTTT
TRBJ1-6 TRBV7-2 few - CASSPGAFHNSPLHF TGTGCCAGTAGCCCAGGGGCTTTCCATAATTCACCCCTCCACTTT
TRBJ2-7 TRBV5-1 - - CASSPGLGGGEQYF TGCGCCAGCAGCCCGGGTCTGGGAGGAGGCGAGCAGTACTTC
TRBJ2-3 TRBV5-1 few TRBD2 CASSFGSGAPDTQYF TGCGCCAGCAGCTTTGGTAGCGGGGCCCCGGATACGCAGTATTTT
TRBJ1-1 TRBV30 few - CAWSVGQGLNTEAFF TGTGCCTGGAGTGTGGGGCAGGGATTGAACACTGAAGCTTTCTTT
TRBJ2-5 TRBV24-1 few - CATSDPRRDETQYF TGTGCCACCAGTGATCCTAGGAGGGACGAGACCCAGTACTTC
TRBJ2-4 TRBV20-1 few TRBD1 CSARAQTGTNIQYF TGCAGTGCTAGAGCCCAGACAGGGACAAACATTCAGTACTTC
TRBJ2-2 TRBV4-1 few - CASSQDAYTPGELFF TGCGCCAGCAGCCAAGATGCTTATACCCCCGGGGAGCTGTTTTTT
TRBJ1-2 TRBV4-1 - - CASSGTTRYGYTF TGCGCCAGCAGCGGAACAACCAGATATGGCTACACCTTC
TRBJ2-1 TRBV2 few - CASSGADYNEQFF TGTGCCAGCAGTGGGGCAGATTACAATGAGCAGTTCTTC